Below, one TCR beta chain is given with its context. The sample comes from a study of blood T cell repertoires in COVID-19. Whole-study context: Samples came from the United States, Italy and Spain, spanning acute and convalescent COVID-19. Sample material is recorded as cDNA or gDNA derived from T cells, B-cell-depleted T cells, or PBMCs.

This table comes from immunoSEQ multiplex PCR, and its TCRdb copy is limited to in-frame clones, with some not included. The sample lists around 30,000 clones; roughly 94% were seen once. This CDR3 region has 13 residues. Germline values: CDR1 GTSNPN, CDR2 SVGIG (reference sequence). The V and J ends lost 7 bases and 3 bases, in that order; junction bases with no gene match: 5. This chain joins TRBV30 and TRBJ1-1; 10 bases are shared with TRBD1. The clonotype was recovered from a man aged 50-60 years with active COVID-19. Specimen: peripheral blood. This CDR3 reads CASTGGGYTEAFF. DNA for the CDR3: TGTGCCTCGACAGGGGGCGGGTACACTGAAGCTTTCTTT. Looking up the rest from reference TRBV30 and TRBJ1-1 gives the full variable domain: SQTIHQWPATLVQPVGSPLSLECTVEGTSNPNLYWYRQAAGRGLQLLFYSVGIGQISSEVPQNLSASRPQDRQFILSSKKLLLSDSGFYLCASTGGGYTEAFFGQGTRLTVV.